This T cell receptor (beta chain) is from a study of cytomegalovirus exposure and HLA in healthy donors. The germline gives CDR1 SEHNR, CDR2 FQNEAQ (reference sequence). This CDR3 contains 14 residues. The ends lost 5 bases at V and 0 bases at J; junction bases unmatched: 3. Note on this clone: Its target is not known.

This PCR relied on a set of 60 Vbeta primers and 13 Jbeta primers. Clones were read by immunoSEQ multiplex PCR, and TCRdb kept only the in-frame ones, dropping some. The table shows around 120,000 clones, with just under 85% occurring only once. The study's findings and limits: According to the study, 160 or so TCR beta chains were cytomegalovirus-associated. Earlier analysis yielded a pattern in which most TCR beta V segments were productive about 87% or about 30% of the time. Most subjects' HLA-A and HLA-B alleles were reportedly predicted from TCR beta sequences. CMV serostatus was the only recorded immune exposure for donors.

The specimen sequenced was PBMCs. The V call is TRBV7-9, the J call TRBJ2-5, with 7 nucleotides matching TRBD1. The clonotype comes from a boy aged 2-9 years in good health and CMV-seronegative. CDR3 coding DNA: TGTGCCAGCAGCCCTGACAGGGACCAAGAGACCCAGTACTTC. It encodes CASSPDRDQETQYF. The full variable domain, with the rest looked up from reference TRBV7-9 and TRBJ2-5, is DTGVSQNPRHKITKRGQNVTFRCDPISEHNRLYWYRQTLGQGPEFLTYFQNEAQLEKSRLLSDRFSAERPKGSFSTLEIQRTEQGDSAMYLCASSPDRDQETQYFGPGTRLLVL.